This T cell receptor (beta chain) was captured by sequencing in a study of blood T cell repertoires in COVID-19. Study details: Researchers got acute and convalescent COVID-19 samples from the United States, Italy and Spain. The analysed material was cDNA or gDNA that came from T cells, B-cell-depleted T cells, or PBMCs.

Methods used by the authors: It was from reference gene primer amplification that nucleated cell counts were estimated. Sequencing used immunoSEQ multiplex PCR; TCRdb keeps in-frame clones, though not all of them. The V and J calls and clone size come from that table; D and trimming were worked out from the DNA. The sample lists more than 11,000 clones, roughly 80% occurring once. The CDR3 runs 16 residues. The germline gives CDR1 MGHRA, CDR2 YSYEKL. The V and J ends lost 4 bases and 0 bases respectively, with 15 bases between them. Input material: peripheral blood. This sequence originates from an older woman with acute or convalescent COVID-19. The chain has TRBV4-1 and TRBJ1-2, with D maybe TRBD1 (5 bases). CDR3 protein: CASSREGTGTNYGYTF. CDR3 nucleotides: TGCGCCAGCAGCCGGGAGGGAACAGGAACTAACTATGGCTACACCTTC.